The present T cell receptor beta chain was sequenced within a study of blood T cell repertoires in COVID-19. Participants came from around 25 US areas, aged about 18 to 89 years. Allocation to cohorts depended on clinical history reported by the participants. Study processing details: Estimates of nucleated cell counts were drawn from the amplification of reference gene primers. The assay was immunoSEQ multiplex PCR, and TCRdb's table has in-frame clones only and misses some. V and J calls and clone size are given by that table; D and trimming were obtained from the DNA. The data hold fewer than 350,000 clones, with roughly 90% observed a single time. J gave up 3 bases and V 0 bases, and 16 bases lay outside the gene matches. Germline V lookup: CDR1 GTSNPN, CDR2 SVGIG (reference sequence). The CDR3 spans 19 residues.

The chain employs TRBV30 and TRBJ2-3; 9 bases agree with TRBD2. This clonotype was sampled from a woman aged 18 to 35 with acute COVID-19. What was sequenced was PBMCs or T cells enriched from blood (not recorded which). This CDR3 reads CAWSVAGGGIREETDTQYF. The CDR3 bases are TGTGCCTGGAGTGTCGCGGGAGGGGGAATACGAGAGGAAACAGATACGCAGTATTTT.